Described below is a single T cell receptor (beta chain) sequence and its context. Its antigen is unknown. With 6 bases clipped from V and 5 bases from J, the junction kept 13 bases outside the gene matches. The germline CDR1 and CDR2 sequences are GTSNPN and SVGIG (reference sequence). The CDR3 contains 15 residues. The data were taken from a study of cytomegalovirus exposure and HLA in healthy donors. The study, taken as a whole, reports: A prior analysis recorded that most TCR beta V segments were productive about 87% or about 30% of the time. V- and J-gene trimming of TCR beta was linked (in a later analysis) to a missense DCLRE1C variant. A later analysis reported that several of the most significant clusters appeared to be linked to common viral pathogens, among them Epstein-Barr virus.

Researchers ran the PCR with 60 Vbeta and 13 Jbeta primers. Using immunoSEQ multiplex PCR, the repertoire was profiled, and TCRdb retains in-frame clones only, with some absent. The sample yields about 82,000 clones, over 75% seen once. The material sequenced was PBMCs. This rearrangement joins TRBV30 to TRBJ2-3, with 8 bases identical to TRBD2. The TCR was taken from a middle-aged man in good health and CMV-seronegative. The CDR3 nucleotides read TGTGCCTGCCTAGGTCGGGGCGGGGGGATAGATACGCAGTATTTT. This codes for CACLGRGGGIDTQYF.